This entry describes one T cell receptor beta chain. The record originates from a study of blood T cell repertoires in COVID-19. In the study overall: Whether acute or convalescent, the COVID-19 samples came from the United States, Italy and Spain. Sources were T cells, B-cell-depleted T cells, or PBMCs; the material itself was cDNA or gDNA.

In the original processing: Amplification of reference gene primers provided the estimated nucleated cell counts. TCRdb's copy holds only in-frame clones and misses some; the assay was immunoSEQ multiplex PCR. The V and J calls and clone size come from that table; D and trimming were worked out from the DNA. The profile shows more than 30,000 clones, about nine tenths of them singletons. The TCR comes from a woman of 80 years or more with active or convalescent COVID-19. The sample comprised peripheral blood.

The CDR3 protein is CASSTGMETQYF. The CDR3 nucleotides are TGCGCCAGCAGTACAGGGATGGAGACCCAGTACTTC. The chain recombines TRBV5-1 with TRBJ2-5, with D perhaps TRBD1 (6 bases). From germline, CDR1 is SGHRS and CDR2 YFSETQ. V dropped 5 bases and J dropped 5 bases, with 10 bases sitting between them. The CDR3 totals 12 residues.